This T cell receptor (beta chain) is drawn from a study of brain T cells in children with intractable seizures. Findings and limits, study-wide: Patients' HCMV serostatus was unknown; virus specificity rests on CDR3 similarity alone. Absence of clones before surgery may stem from lower sequencing depth.

The sequenced cases were selected for having the highest brain T cell transcript signatures. At least one anti-epileptic drug was given before surgery. Measured with immunoSEQ multiplex PCR; TCRdb has only the in-frame clones, and not every one. In the table there are 80,000 or so clones, 93% of which are singletons. For this clone: Its antigen is not identified.

V was pared by 0 bases and J by 4 bases, with 7 bases between. Per germline, CDR1 SNHLY and CDR2 FYNNEI. The CDR3 sequence is 13 residues long. The chain is built from TRBV2 and TRBJ2-7; D not resolved. This TCR came from a boy less than two years old with tuberous sclerosis and intractable seizures. The sample consisted of peripheral blood, taken at surgery. CDR3 in DNA: TGTGCCAGCAGTGAAGCGCAGAATTACGAGCAGTACTTC. Protein product: CASSEAQNYEQYF.